This is a list of T cell receptor beta chains from one sample in a study of T cell responses to AZD1222 COVID-19 vaccine. TCRdb's copy holds only in-frame clones and misses some; the assay was immunoSEQ multiplex PCR. The repertoire has 100,000 to 150,000 clones, about 86% of them found once; the top ten carry around 12%. The starting material was peripheral blood, obtained on day 0 of AZD1222 vaccination. The receptors stem from an adult in good health. CDR3s include the opening cysteine and the closing phenylalanine or tryptophan. The D gene is left open where the match is weak. Only part of the rows carry a size: once, few, many, or a class if the clone is expanded.

V: TRBV28; size: .; J: TRBJ1-2; D: .; CDR3: CASSLNTGFGYTF; DNA: TGTGCCAGCAGTTTAAACACAGGGTTCGGCTACACCTTC
V: TRBV19; size: .; J: TRBJ2-2; D: .; CDR3: CASSILSENTGELFF; DNA: TGTGCCAGTAGTATCTTGTCGGAGAACACCGGGGAGCTGTTTTTT
V: TRBV19; size: .; J: TRBJ1-5; D: .; CDR3: CASRSPKGHSAGQPQHF; DNA: TGTGCCAGTAGATCCCCAAAGGGACACTCGGCGGGACAGCCCCAGCATTTT
V: TRBV15; size: .; J: TRBJ1-1; D: .; CDR3: CATSRNRWLEAFF; DNA: TGTGCCACCAGTCGGAATAGATGGTTGGAAGCTTTCTTT
V: TRBV6-2/TRBV6-3; size: .; J: TRBJ2-1; D: .; CDR3: CASSYGRGASYNEQFF; DNA: TGTGCCAGCAGTTACGGAAGGGGGGCGAGTTACAATGAGCAGTTCTTC
V: TRBV11-2; size: once; J: TRBJ2-7; D: TRBD2; CDR3: CASSLGGGSYEQYF; DNA: TGTGCCAGCAGCTTAGGGGGAGGGTCCTACGAGCAGTACTTC
V: TRBV2; size: .; J: TRBJ2-1; D: .; CDR3: CASLGSFSYNEQFF; DNA: TGTGCCAGCCTTGGGTCGTTCTCCTACAATGAGCAGTTCTTC
V: TRBV4-3; size: .; J: TRBJ1-2; D: .; CDR3: CASSQVNQGDYGYTF; DNA: TGCGCCAGCAGCCAAGTTAATCAGGGTGACTATGGCTACACCTTC
V: TRBV27; size: .; J: TRBJ2-7; D: TRBD2; CDR3: CASSWTSGGSYEQYF; DNA: TGTGCCAGCAGCTGGACTAGCGGGGGATCCTACGAGCAGTACTTC
V: TRBV30; size: .; J: TRBJ2-7; D: .; CDR3: CACRSLSYEQYF; DNA: TGTGCCTGTAGGAGTTTATCCTACGAGCAGTACTTC
V: TRBV5-6; size: .; J: TRBJ2-5; D: .; CDR3: CASSFTRGRKTQYF; DNA: TGTGCCAGCAGCTTTACGAGGGGTAGAAAGACCCAGTACTTC
V: TRBV4-1; size: once; J: TRBJ1-2; D: .; CDR3: CASSQVRGQGNVYTF; DNA: TGCGCCAGCAGCCAAGTCAGAGGTCAGGGTAATGTTTACACCTTC
V: TRBV24-1; size: .; J: TRBJ1-1; D: .; CDR3: CATSDFWAQDTEAFF; DNA: TGTGCCACCAGTGATTTCTGGGCTCAAGACACTGAAGCTTTCTTT
V: TRBV5-4; size: .; J: TRBJ2-3; D: TRBD1; CDR3: CASTLGRQGAGDTQYF; DNA: TGTGCCAGCACCCTCGGACGACAGGGGGCGGGAGATACGCAGTATTTT
V: TRBV7-2; size: .; J: TRBJ1-5; D: .; CDR3: CASRGGASNQPQHF; DNA: TGTGCCAGCAGGGGGGGGGCGAGCAATCAGCCCCAGCATTTT
V: TRBV6-2/TRBV6-3; size: .; J: TRBJ1-5; D: .; CDR3: CASSYSRGGNQPQHF; DNA: TGTGCCAGCAGCTACTCCAGGGGTGGCAATCAGCCCCAGCATTTT
V: TRBV5-1; size: .; J: TRBJ2-5; D: TRBD1; CDR3: CASSFGQGEETQYF; DNA: TGCGCCAGCAGCTTTGGACAGGGAGAGGAGACCCAGTACTTC
V: TRBV27; size: .; J: TRBJ2-7; D: .; CDR3: CASSLLGQIYEQYF; DNA: TGTGCCAGCAGTTTGCTCGGACAGATCTACGAGCAGTACTTC
V: TRBV5-1; size: .; J: TRBJ2-1; D: TRBD1; CDR3: CASSWVTGRGQFF; DNA: TGCGCCAGCAGCTGGGTGACAGGGCGAGGTCAGTTCTTC
V: TRBV2; size: .; J: TRBJ1-2; D: TRBD1; CDR3: CASRKGQGEAGYTF; DNA: TGTGCCAGCAGAAAAGGACAGGGAGAAGCTGGCTACACCTTC
V: TRBV9; size: .; J: TRBJ1-2; D: .; CDR3: CASSVGNRLENYGYTF; DNA: TGTGCCAGCAGCGTAGGGAATCGACTTGAAAACTATGGCTACACCTTC
V: TRBV7-3; size: .; J: TRBJ2-1; D: TRBD1; CDR3: CASSLRQGGAEQFF; DNA: TGTGCCAGCAGCCTCAGACAGGGGGGTGCTGAGCAGTTCTTC
V: TRBV7-2; size: .; J: TRBJ1-2; D: .; CDR3: CASSLARQRPVYGYTF; DNA: TGTGCCAGCAGCTTAGCGCGGCAGCGTCCCGTCTATGGCTACACCTTC
V: TRBV5-1; size: once; J: TRBJ1-1; D: TRBD1; CDR3: CASSWGQGAAEAFF; DNA: TGCGCCAGCAGCTGGGGACAGGGGGCCGCTGAAGCTTTCTTT
V: TRBV27; size: .; J: TRBJ1-2; D: .; CDR3: CASSSHVYRAGYTF; DNA: TGTGCCAGCAGTTCCCATGTATATAGGGCTGGCTACACCTTC
V: TRBV7-9; size: .; J: TRBJ2-5; D: .; CDR3: CASSSKNFRETQYF; DNA: TGTGCCAGCAGCTCGAAAAACTTTAGAGAGACCCAGTACTTC
V: TRBV7-8; size: .; J: TRBJ1-1; D: .; CDR3: CASSLESRGNTEAFF; DNA: TGTGCCAGCAGCTTAGAGTCGAGGGGGAACACTGAAGCTTTCTTT
V: TRBV5-5; size: .; J: TRBJ2-3; D: .; CDR3: CASSSYSTDTQYF; DNA: TGTGCCAGCAGCTCCTACAGCACAGATACGCAGTATTTT
V: TRBV7-6; size: few; J: TRBJ2-7; D: TRBD2; CDR3: CASSATTSLAGPYEQYF; DNA: TGTGCCAGCAGCGCCACAACCTCACTAGCGGGACCCTACGAGCAGTACTTC
V: TRBV5-1; size: .; J: TRBJ1-2; D: TRBD1; CDR3: CASSLDRVIGYTF; DNA: TGCGCCAGCAGCCTAGACAGGGTGATTGGCTACACCTTC
V: TRBV6-5; size: .; J: TRBJ1-4; D: .; CDR3: CASSYDLGKLFF; DNA: TGTGCCAGCAGTTACGACCTAGGAAAACTGTTTTTT
V: TRBV29-1; size: .; J: TRBJ2-5; D: TRBD1; CDR3: CSVFPQGEETQYF; DNA: TGCAGCGTTTTCCCCCAGGGGGAAGAGACCCAGTACTTC
V: TRBV10-2; size: once; J: TRBJ2-7; D: TRBD1; CDR3: CASGDRGVYEQYF; DNA: TGCGCCAGTGGCGACAGGGGTGTATACGAGCAGTACTTC
V: TRBV5-1; size: .; J: TRBJ1-4; D: .; CDR3: CASSLSDKAEKLFF; DNA: TGCGCCAGCAGCCTCTCGGACAAGGCAGAAAAACTGTTTTTT
V: TRBV7-2; size: .; J: TRBJ2-5; D: .; CDR3: CASSLKETQYF; DNA: TGTGCCAGCAGCTTAAAAGAGACCCAGTACTTC
V: TRBV2; size: .; J: TRBJ1-4; D: TRBD1; CDR3: CASSWDRVNEKLFF; DNA: TGTGCCAGCAGTTGGGACAGAGTGAATGAAAAACTGTTTTTT
V: TRBV24-1; size: .; J: TRBJ2-7; D: .; CDR3: CATTNLGPPYEQYF; DNA: TGTGCCACCACCAACTTGGGCCCTCCTTACGAGCAGTACTTC
V: TRBV27; size: .; J: TRBJ1-2; D: TRBD1; CDR3: CASSSGQGASVGGYTF; DNA: TGTGCCAGCAGTTCCGGACAGGGGGCCTCAGTAGGTGGCTACACCTTC
V: TRBV9; size: .; J: TRBJ1-2; D: TRBD1; CDR3: CASRAGTGSYGYTF; DNA: TGTGCCAGCAGGGCCGGGACAGGGTCGTATGGCTACACCTTC
V: TRBV24-1; size: .; J: TRBJ1-2; D: .; CDR3: CATSDWGGNYTF; DNA: TGTGCCACCAGTGATTGGGGGGGGAACTACACCTTC
V: TRBV2; size: .; J: TRBJ1-5; D: .; CDR3: CASRNRVGNQPQHF; DNA: TGTGCCAGCCGAAACAGGGTCGGCAATCAGCCCCAGCATTTT
V: TRBV30; size: .; J: TRBJ1-6; D: TRBD1; CDR3: CAWKKSGTGVLERNNSPLHF; DNA: TGTGCCTGGAAAAAATCGGGGACAGGTGTCTTGGAGAGGAATAATTCACCCCTCCACTTT
V: TRBV28; size: .; J: TRBJ2-6; D: .; CDR3: CASSFGGSSGANVLTF; DNA: TGTGCCAGCAGTTTCGGGGGATCATCCGGGGCCAACGTCCTGACTTTC
V: TRBV13; size: .; J: TRBJ2-1; D: TRBD2; CDR3: CASALGLAVYNEQFF; DNA: TGTGCCAGCGCCCTCGGACTAGCGGTCTACAATGAGCAGTTCTTC
V: TRBV19; size: .; J: TRBJ1-2; D: TRBD1; CDR3: CASSISTGTGAFGYGYTF; DNA: TGTGCCAGTAGTATCTCCACTGGGACAGGGGCGTTTGGCTATGGCTACACCTTC
V: TRBV7-2; size: .; J: TRBJ1-1; D: TRBD1; CDR3: CASSLVAGTENTEAFF; DNA: TGTGCCAGCAGCTTAGTGGCCGGGACAGAGAACACTGAAGCTTTCTTT
V: TRBV6-1; size: .; J: TRBJ1-1; D: .; CDR3: CASSEMENTEAFF; DNA: TGTGCCAGCAGTGAAATGGAGAACACTGAAGCTTTCTTT
V: TRBV11-2; size: .; J: TRBJ1-5; D: .; CDR3: CASSLASQGHNQPQHF; DNA: TGTGCCAGCAGCTTAGCTAGTCAGGGGCACAATCAGCCCCAGCATTTT
V: TRBV30; size: .; J: TRBJ2-2; D: TRBD1; CDR3: CAWKGGQSGELFF; DNA: TGTGCCTGGAAAGGGGGCCAGAGCGGGGAGCTGTTTTTT
V: TRBV10-3; size: .; J: TRBJ1-6; D: .; CDR3: CAISQEGGTGSPLHF; DNA: TGTGCCATCAGTCAGGAAGGGGGAACAGGTTCACCCCTCCACTTT
V: TRBV4-2; size: .; J: TRBJ1-1; D: .; CDR3: CASSQILRGRTEAFF; DNA: TGTGCCAGCAGCCAGATCCTTCGGGGGCGGACTGAAGCTTTCTTT